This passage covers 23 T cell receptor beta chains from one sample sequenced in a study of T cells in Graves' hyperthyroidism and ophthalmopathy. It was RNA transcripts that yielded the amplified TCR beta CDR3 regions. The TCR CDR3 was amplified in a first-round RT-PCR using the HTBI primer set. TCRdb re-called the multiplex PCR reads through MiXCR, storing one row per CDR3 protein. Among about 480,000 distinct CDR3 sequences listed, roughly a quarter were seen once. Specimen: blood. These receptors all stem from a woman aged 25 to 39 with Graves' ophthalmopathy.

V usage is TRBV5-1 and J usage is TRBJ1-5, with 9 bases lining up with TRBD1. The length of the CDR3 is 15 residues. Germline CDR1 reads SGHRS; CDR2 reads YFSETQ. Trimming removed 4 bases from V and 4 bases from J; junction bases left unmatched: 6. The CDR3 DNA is TGCGCCAGCAGCCCTGGACAGGGGTTAAATCAGCCCCAGCATTTT. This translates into CASSPGQGLNQPQHF.

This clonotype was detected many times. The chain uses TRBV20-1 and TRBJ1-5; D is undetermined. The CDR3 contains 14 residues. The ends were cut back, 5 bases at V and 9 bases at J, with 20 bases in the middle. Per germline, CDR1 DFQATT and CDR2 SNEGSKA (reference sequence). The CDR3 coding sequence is TGCAGTGCTCGTCTCTTGCCATGGCTTGGGCCCCAGCATTTT. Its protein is CSARLLPWLGPQHF.

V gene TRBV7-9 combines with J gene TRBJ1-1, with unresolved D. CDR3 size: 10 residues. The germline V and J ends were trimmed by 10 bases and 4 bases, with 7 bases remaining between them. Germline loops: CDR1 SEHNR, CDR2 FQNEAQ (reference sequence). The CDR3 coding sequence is TGTGCCACCCTAGGCACTGAAGCTTTCTTT. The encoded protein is CATLGTEAFF.

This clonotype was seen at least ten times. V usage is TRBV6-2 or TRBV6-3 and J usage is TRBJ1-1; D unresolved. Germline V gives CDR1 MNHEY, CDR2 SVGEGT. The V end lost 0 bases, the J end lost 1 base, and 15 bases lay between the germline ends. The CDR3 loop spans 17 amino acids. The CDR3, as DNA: TGTGCCAGCAGTTACTCGTTCTCTTCGGACCGGAACACTGAAGCTTTCTTT. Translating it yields CASSYSFSSDRNTEAFF.

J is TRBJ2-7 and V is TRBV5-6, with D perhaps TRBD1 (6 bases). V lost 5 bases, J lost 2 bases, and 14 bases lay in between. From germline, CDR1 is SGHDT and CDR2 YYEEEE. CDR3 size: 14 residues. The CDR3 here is CASRPGQKAYEQYV. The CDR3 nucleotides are TGTGCCAGCAGACCGGGACAAAAAGCCTACGAGCAGTACGTC.

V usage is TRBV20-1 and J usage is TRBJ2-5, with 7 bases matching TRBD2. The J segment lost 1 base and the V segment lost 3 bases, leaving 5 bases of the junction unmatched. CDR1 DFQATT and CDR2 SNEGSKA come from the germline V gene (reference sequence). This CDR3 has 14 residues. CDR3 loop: CSASRAGIQETQYF. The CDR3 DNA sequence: TGCAGTGCTAGCCGAGCGGGGATCCAAGAGACCCAGTACTTC.

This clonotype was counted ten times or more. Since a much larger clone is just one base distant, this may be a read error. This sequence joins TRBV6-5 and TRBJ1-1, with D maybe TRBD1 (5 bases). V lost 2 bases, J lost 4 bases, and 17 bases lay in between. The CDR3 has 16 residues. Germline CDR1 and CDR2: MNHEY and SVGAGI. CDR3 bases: TGTGCCAGCAGTTACGGGTCCCAGGGTATGAGCACTGAAGCTTTCTTT. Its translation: CASSYGSQGMSTEAFF.

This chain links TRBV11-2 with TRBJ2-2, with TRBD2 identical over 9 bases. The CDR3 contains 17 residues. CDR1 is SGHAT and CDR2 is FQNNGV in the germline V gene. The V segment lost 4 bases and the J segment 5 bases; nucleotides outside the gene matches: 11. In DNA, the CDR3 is TGTGCCAGCAGCTGGGGTGGCGGGAGGGCCGGGACCGGGGAGCTGTTTTTT. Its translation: CASSWGGGRAGTGELFF.

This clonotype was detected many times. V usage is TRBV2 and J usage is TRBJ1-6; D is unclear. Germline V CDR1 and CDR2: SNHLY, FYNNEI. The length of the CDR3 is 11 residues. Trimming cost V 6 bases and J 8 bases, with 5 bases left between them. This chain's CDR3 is CASRRDSPLHF. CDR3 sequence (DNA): TGTGCCAGCAGACGGGATTCACCCCTCCACTTT. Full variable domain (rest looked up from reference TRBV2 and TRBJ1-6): EPEVTQTPSHQVTQMGQEVILRCVPISNHLYFYWYRQILGQKVEFLVSFYNNEISEKSEIFDDQFSVERPDGSNFTLKIRSTKLEDSAMYFCASRRDSPLHFGNGTRLTVT.

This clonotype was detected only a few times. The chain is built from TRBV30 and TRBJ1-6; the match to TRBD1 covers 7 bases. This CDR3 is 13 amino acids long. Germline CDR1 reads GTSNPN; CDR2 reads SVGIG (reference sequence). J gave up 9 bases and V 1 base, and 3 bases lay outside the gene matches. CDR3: CAWSGGDSSPLHF. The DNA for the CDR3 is TGTGCCTGGAGTGGGGGGGACAGTTCACCCCTCCACTTT. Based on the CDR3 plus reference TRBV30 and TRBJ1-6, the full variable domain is SQTIHQWPATLVQPVGSPLSLECTVEGTSNPNLYWYRQAAGRGLQLLFYSVGIGQISSEVPQNLSASRPQDRQFILSSKKLLLSDSGFYLCAWSGGDSSPLHFGNGTRLTVT.

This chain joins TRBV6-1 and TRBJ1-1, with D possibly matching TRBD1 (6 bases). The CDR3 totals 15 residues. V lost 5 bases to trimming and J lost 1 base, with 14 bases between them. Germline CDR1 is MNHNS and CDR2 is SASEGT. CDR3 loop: CASSPLGAANTEAFF. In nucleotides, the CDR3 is TGTGCCAGCAGTCCGCTGGGGGCTGCGAACACTGAAGCTTTCTTT.

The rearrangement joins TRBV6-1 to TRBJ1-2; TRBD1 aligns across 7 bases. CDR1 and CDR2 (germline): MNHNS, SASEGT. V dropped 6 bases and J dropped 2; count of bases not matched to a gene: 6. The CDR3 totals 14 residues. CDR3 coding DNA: TGTGCCAGCAGATCTACAGGGGTGAACTATGGCTACACCTTC. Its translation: CASRSTGVNYGYTF.

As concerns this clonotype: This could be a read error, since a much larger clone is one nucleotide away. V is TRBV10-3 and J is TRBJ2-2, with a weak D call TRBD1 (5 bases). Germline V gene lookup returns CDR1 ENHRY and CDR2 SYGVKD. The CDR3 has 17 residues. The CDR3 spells CASSESKGPWNTGELFF. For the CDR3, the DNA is TGTGCCAGCAGTGAGTCGAAGGGGCCTTGGAACACCGGGGAGCTGTTTTTT.

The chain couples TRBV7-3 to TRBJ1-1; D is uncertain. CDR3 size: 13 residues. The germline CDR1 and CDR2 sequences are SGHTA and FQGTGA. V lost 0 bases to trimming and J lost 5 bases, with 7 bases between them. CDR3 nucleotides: TGTGCCAGCAGCTTAACGTCGCGGACTGAAGCTTTCTTT. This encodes CASSLTSRTEAFF. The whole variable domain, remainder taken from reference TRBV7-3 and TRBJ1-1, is GAGVSQTPSNKVTEKGKYVELRCDPISGHTALYWYRQSLGQGPEFLIYFQGTGAADDSGLPNDRFFAVRPEGSVSTLKIQRTERGDSAVYLCASSLTSRTEAFFGQGTRLTVV.

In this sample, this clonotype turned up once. This chain's CDR3 is CASSPPDREDTEAFF. The DNA for the CDR3 is TGTGCCAGCTCACCACCGGACAGGGAGGACACTGAAGCTTTCTTT. The chain recombines TRBV18 with TRBJ1-1; 8 bases are a match to TRBD1. V lost 0 bases, J lost 3 bases, and 3 bases stayed unmatched. Germline CDR1 reads KGHSH; CDR2 reads LQKENI. The CDR3 is 15 amino acids. Variable domain in full (rest from reference TRBV18 and TRBJ1-1): NAGVMQNPRHLVRRRGQEARLRCSPMKGHSHVYWYRQLPEEGLKFMVYLQKENIIDESGMPKERFSAEFPKEGPSILRIQQVVRGDSAAYFCASSPPDREDTEAFFGQGTRLTVV.

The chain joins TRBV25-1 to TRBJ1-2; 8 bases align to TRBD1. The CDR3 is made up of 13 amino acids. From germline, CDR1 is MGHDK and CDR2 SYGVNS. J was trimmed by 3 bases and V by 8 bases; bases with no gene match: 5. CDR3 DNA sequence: TGTGCCAGCCGCAAACAGGGGGACTATGGCTACACCTTC. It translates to CASRKQGDYGYTF.

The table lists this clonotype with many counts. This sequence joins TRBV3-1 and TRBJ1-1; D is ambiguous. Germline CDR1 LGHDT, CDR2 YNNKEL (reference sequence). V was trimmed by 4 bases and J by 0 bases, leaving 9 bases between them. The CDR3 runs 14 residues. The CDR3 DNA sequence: TGTGCCAGCAGCCGGGTTGGACTGAACACTGAAGCTTTCTTT. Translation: CASSRVGLNTEAFF.

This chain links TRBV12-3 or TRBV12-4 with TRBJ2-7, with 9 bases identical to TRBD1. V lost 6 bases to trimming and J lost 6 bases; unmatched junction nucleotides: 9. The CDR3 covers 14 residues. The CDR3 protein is CASSATGGLREQYF. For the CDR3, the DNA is TGTGCCAGCAGCGCCACAGGGGGCCTCCGCGAGCAGTACTTC.

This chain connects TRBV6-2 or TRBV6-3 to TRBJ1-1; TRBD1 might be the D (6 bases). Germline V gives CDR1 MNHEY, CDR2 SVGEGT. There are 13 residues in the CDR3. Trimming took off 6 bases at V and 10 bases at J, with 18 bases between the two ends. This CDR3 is CASRSPRGVGAFF. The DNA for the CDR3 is TGTGCCAGCAGAAGTCCCAGGGGCGTGGGAGCTTTCTTT.

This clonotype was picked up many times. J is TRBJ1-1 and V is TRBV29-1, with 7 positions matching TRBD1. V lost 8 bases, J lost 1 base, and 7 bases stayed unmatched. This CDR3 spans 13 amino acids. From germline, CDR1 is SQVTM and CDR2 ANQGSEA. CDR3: CSTRGQQNTEAFF. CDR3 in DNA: TGCAGCACAAGGGGACAGCAGAACACTGAAGCTTTCTTT.

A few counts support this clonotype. This CDR3 reads CSVEGGGAQETQYF. CDR3 DNA sequence: TGCAGCGTTGAAGGGGGCGGGGCCCAAGAGACCCAGTACTTC. The gene calls are TRBV29-1 and TRBJ2-5; TRBD2 might be the D (6 bases). The V end was cut by 1 base, the J end by 1 base, with 10 bases between. Per the germline V gene, CDR1 is SQVTM and CDR2 is ANQGSEA. The CDR3 extends over 14 amino acids.

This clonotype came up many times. CDR3 amino acids: CSVVQHEAFF. The CDR3 nucleotides are TGCAGCGTGGTGCAGCATGAAGCTTTCTTT. The V and J genes are TRBV29-1 and TRBJ1-1; no clear D gene. The V and J ends lost 6 bases and 7 bases respectively, with 9 bases between them. There are 10 residues in the CDR3. CDR1 is SQVTM and CDR2 is ANQGSEA in the germline V gene. The variable domain in full, with the rest retrieved from reference TRBV29-1 and TRBJ1-1, is SAVISQKPSRDICQRGTSLTIQCQVDSQVTMMFWYRQQPGQSLTLIATANQGSEATYESGFVIDKFPISRPNLTFSTLTVSNMSPEDSSIYLCSVVQHEAFFGQGTRLTVV.

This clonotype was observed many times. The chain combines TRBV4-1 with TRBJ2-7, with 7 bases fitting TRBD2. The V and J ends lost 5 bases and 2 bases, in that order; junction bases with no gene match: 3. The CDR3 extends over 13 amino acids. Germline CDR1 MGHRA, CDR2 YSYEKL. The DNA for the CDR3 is TGCGCCAGCAGCTCGGGACTACCCTACGAGCAGTACTTC. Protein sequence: CASSSGLPYEQYF.